A single sample is the source of the 25 T cell receptor beta chains below, sequenced in a study of identical twins. TCRdb reprocessed the 5' RACE reads via MiXCR and lists one record per CDR3 protein. The sample gives 210,000 or so distinct CDR3 sequences, 7.5% of which show up once; 1.9% is in the top ten. These sequences were also reported in another study, on yellow fever vaccine responses in identical twins.

Sequencing was performed on memory (CD45RO+) T cells sorted from blood. The receptor set was obtained from a woman aged 18-29 years in good health.

The chain joins TRBV12-3 or TRBV12-4 to TRBJ2-6; maybe TRBD1 (8 bases). Trimming took off 6 bases at V and 2 bases at J, with 23 bases between the two ends. The CDR3 totals 19 residues. The CDR3 region is CASRGQGGGSKAGANVLTF. The CDR3, as DNA: TGTGCCAGCAGAGGACAGGGAGGCGGGAGCAAGGCTGGGGCCAACGTCCTGACTTTC.

This clonotype was picked up a small number of times. The chain employs TRBV18 and TRBJ1-1, with a possible D match to TRBD1 (5 bases). CDR3 length: 13 residues. V was pared by 1 base and J by 5 bases, with 8 bases between. From germline, CDR1 is KGHSH and CDR2 LQKENI. CDR3 nucleotide sequence: TGTGCCAGCTCACCACAGGCAGGGACTGAAGCTTTCTTT. Its protein is CASSPQAGTEAFF.

This chain joins TRBV27 and TRBJ2-3, with 14 bases aligning to TRBD2. CDR3 size: 18 residues. Germline V gene data show CDR1 as MNHEY and CDR2 as SMNVEV (reference sequence). V was clipped by 2 bases and J by 6 bases; unmatched bases: 10. This CDR3 reads CASSLRFGTSGRRDTQYF. In DNA form, the CDR3 reads TGTGCCAGCAGTTTAAGGTTCGGGACTAGCGGGAGAAGGGATACGCAGTATTTT.

Only a few counts were recorded for this clonotype. The chain employs TRBV10-3 and TRBJ2-1; D possibly corresponds to TRBD1 (6 bases). V was trimmed by 6 bases and J by 6 bases, leaving 21 bases between them. The germline V gene encodes CDR1 ENHRY and CDR2 SYGVKD. The CDR3 is 16 amino acids. The CDR3 is CAISLVTGKVGNEQFF. CDR3 in DNA: TGTGCCATCAGCCTCGTAACAGGGAAGGTTGGCAATGAGCAGTTCTTC.

This clonotype was seen repeatedly, ten times or more. The CDR3 DNA sequence: TGTGCCAGCAGCTTAGACGGGTCCGACACAGATACGCAGTATTTT. This translates into CASSLDGSDTDTQYF. The chain couples TRBV7-9 to TRBJ2-3; D gene unclear. The germline V and J ends were trimmed by 1 base and 2 bases, with 10 bases remaining between them. Germline values: CDR1 SEHNR, CDR2 FQNEAQ (reference sequence). The CDR3 is 15 residues long. The complete variable domain, with remaining parts taken from reference TRBV7-9 and TRBJ2-3, reads DTGVSQNPRHKITKRGQNVTFRCDPISEHNRLYWYRQTLGQGPEFLTYFQNEAQLEKSRLLSDRFSAERPKGSFSTLEIQRTEQGDSAMYLCASSLDGSDTDTQYFGPGTRLTVL.

This chain links TRBV7-9 with TRBJ2-7; 8 bases line up with TRBD1. This CDR3 comprises 17 residues. V gave up 2 bases and J gave up 0 bases; unmatched junction bases: 9. From germline, CDR1 is SEHNR and CDR2 FQNEAQ (reference sequence). The CDR3 DNA is TGTGCCAGCAGCTTAATGTTGGGGACAGGACTCTCCTACGAGCAGTACTTC. It is translated as CASSLMLGTGLSYEQYF.

This clonotype was counted between two and nine times. The chain recombines TRBV7-2 with TRBJ1-2, with 7 bases that match TRBD1. Germline assignment: CDR1 SGHTA and CDR2 FQGNSA. The CDR3 is 13 residues long. The J segment lost 4 bases and the V segment lost 6 bases, leaving 5 bases of the junction unmatched. The CDR3 is CASSGGQAYGYTF. The CDR3 DNA follows: TGTGCCAGCAGTGGCGGACAGGCCTATGGCTACACCTTC. Full variable domain (rest looked up from reference TRBV7-2 and TRBJ1-2): GAGVSQSPSNKVTEKGKDVELRCDPISGHTALYWYRQSLGQGLEFLIYFQGNSAPDKSGLPSDRFSAERTGGSVSTLTIQRTQQEDSAVYLCASSGGQAYGYTFGSGTRLTVV.

V is TRBV12-3 or TRBV12-4 and J is TRBJ2-5; D is perhaps TRBD1 or TRBD2 (7 bases each). The CDR3 totals 14 residues. Trimming took off 1 base at V and 5 bases at J, with 11 bases between the two ends. CDR3 in DNA: TGTGCCAGCAGTTTAGGACAGGGAGGGGAGACCCAGTACTTC. Its translation: CASSLGQGGETQYF.

This clonotype was seen only a few times. The rearrangement uses TRBV9 and TRBJ2-5, with D perhaps TRBD1 or TRBD2 (5 bases each). CDR1 is SGDLS and CDR2 is YYNGEE in the germline V gene. Trimming took 0 bases from V and 2 from J, leaving 17 bases between them. The CDR3 length is 17 residues. The CDR3 nucleotides are TGTGCCAGCAGCGTAGACCCACCTGGGGGACGGCAAGAGACCCAGTACTTC. Protein product: CASSVDPPGGRQETQYF.

This clonotype showed up just a few times. The gene calls are TRBV24-1 and TRBJ2-3; 7 nucleotides agree with TRBD1. Germline-derived CDR1 and CDR2 are KGHDR and SFDVKD. The V segment lost 0 bases and the J segment 1 base; nucleotides outside the gene matches: 0. This CDR3 contains 15 residues. The CDR3 sequence: CATSDLTGGTDTQYF. CDR3 nucleotides: TGTGCCACCAGTGATTTGACAGGGGGCACAGATACGCAGTATTTT.

The V gene is TRBV29-1, the J gene TRBJ2-7; D ambiguous. The germline CDR1 and CDR2 sequences are SQVTM and ANQGSEA. The CDR3 loop spans 13 amino acids. V lost 1 base to trimming and J lost 1 base, with 8 bases between them. CDR3 sequence reads: CSVEGGKSYEQYF. The CDR3 nucleotides read TGCAGCGTTGAAGGGGGAAAATCCTACGAGCAGTACTTC.

This clonotype was picked up many times. Here the CDR3 reads CASSPRGEGTDTQYF. The CDR3 bases are TGTGCCAGCAGCCCCCGAGGGGAAGGGACAGATACGCAGTATTTT. The V gene is TRBV6-4, the J gene TRBJ2-3; D is possibly TRBD1 or TRBD2 (5 bases each). CDR3 size: 15 residues. Deletions cut 6 bases from V and 3 bases from J, with 16 bases between. CDR1 is MRHNA and CDR2 is SNTAGT in the germline V gene.

This clonotype was counted a few times. CDR3 nucleotides: TGTGCCAGCAGCCGAAGACAGAGACAAATGAACACTGAAGCTTTCTTT. Amino acid sequence: CASSRRQRQMNTEAFF. The chain couples TRBV12-3 or TRBV12-4 to TRBJ1-1, with D possibly TRBD1 on 5 matching bases. Trimming left V 6 bases short and J 0 bases short, with 17 bases between. The CDR3 contains 16 residues.

The chain combines TRBV24-1 with TRBJ2-2; D unclear. The CDR3 consists of 15 residues. Trimming took 1 base from V and 4 from J, leaving 9 bases between them. Germline V gives CDR1 KGHDR, CDR2 SFDVKD. The CDR3 nucleotides read TGTGCCACCAGTGATTTATCCGGGCTCACCGGGGAGCTGTTTTTT. Protein: CATSDLSGLTGELFF.

This clonotype was detected a few times. The chain is built from TRBV12-5 and TRBJ2-1; 9 positions match TRBD2. The CDR3 length is 16 residues. Trimming at V came to 5 bases and at J to 9 bases, leaving 14 bases not matched to a gene. Germline V CDR1 and CDR2: LGHNT, FRNRAP. For the CDR3, the DNA is TGTGCTAGTGGTCCATTAGCGGGAGTAGAATTGGGTGAGCAGTTCTTC. Translated, it gives CASGPLAGVELGEQFF.

This rearrangement joins TRBV7-3 to TRBJ2-2; TRBD1 is a possible D gene (6 bases). Trimming cost V 2 bases and J 5 bases, with 15 bases left between them. Germline values: CDR1 SGHTA, CDR2 FQGTGA. The CDR3 sequence is 16 residues long. The CDR3 here is CASSLEQLGTTGELFF. For the CDR3, the DNA is TGTGCCAGCAGCTTAGAACAGCTGGGGACAACCGGGGAGCTGTTTTTT.

This chain connects TRBV7-2 to TRBJ1-2; no clear D. CDR3 length: 17 residues. Trimming removed 5 bases at V and 6 bases at J, with 25 bases between. CDR1 is SGHTA, CDR2 FQGNSA, per germline. The CDR3 bases are TGTGCCAGCAGCCTAGGGCGTTCGGAGGCCGGGGTTAATGGCTACACCTTC. Its translation is CASSLGRSEAGVNGYTF.

This clonotype has ten or more counts. This chain uses TRBV15 with TRBJ2-3, with 13 positions matching TRBD2. J was trimmed by 4 bases and V by 3 bases; bases with no gene match: 4. This CDR3 spans 16 amino acids. Germline V CDR1 and CDR2: LNHNV, YYDKDF (reference sequence). CDR3 nucleotides: TGTGCCACCAGCAGGGAGGGACTAGCGGGATCAGATACGCAGTATTTT. This encodes CATSREGLAGSDTQYF.

The V and J genes are TRBV6-1 and TRBJ1-6, with no clear D. V was clipped by 8 bases and J by 6 bases, with 20 bases between them. This CDR3 region has 16 residues. Looked up from germline, CDR1 is MNHNS and CDR2 is SASEGT. CDR3 residues: CASSLGHGSFNSPLHF. The CDR3 DNA reads as TGTGCCAGCTCTTTAGGTCACGGGAGTTTTAATTCACCCCTCCACTTT.

The V and J genes are TRBV6-5 and TRBJ2-7; D is possibly TRBD2 (5 bases). Per the germline V gene, CDR1 is MNHEY and CDR2 is SVGAGI. The CDR3 totals 16 residues. V lost 2 bases, J lost 1 base, and 15 bases lay in between. CDR3 in DNA: TGTGCCAGCAGTTACCGTCGGCTAGCTGGTTCCTACGAGCAGTACTTC. It specifies CASSYRRLAGSYEQYF.

In its sample, this clonotype was seen many times. The rearrangement links TRBV7-6 to TRBJ2-7; D unresolved. Trimming pared 0 bases from V and 7 bases from J, leaving 10 bases between. This CDR3 is built from 13 residues. The germline CDR1 and CDR2 sequences are SGHVS and FNYEAQ. The CDR3 reads CASSLALGWEQYF. DNA of the CDR3: TGTGCCAGCAGCTTAGCGTTGGGGTGGGAGCAGTACTTC.

This clonotype was seen a handful of times. The chain joins TRBV19 to TRBJ2-4; no clear D gene. CDR3 length: 15 residues. Between the trimmed V and J ends, which lost 3 bases and 1 base, there was a span of 10 bases. Germline assignment: CDR1 LNHDA and CDR2 SQIVND (reference sequence). The CDR3 here is CASSIGTDAKNIQYF. CDR3 in DNA: TGTGCCAGTAGTATCGGTACGGATGCCAAAAACATTCAGTACTTC.

This clonotype was counted many times. V is TRBV4-3 and J is TRBJ2-7; 9 positions match TRBD2. The CDR3 is made up of 16 amino acids. The germline V gene encodes CDR1 LGHNA and CDR2 YSLEER. The J segment lost 2 bases and the V segment lost 4 bases, leaving 9 bases of the junction unmatched. The CDR3 is CASSLSAGGMPYEQYF. CDR3 nucleotide sequence: TGCGCCAGCAGCCTTAGCGCGGGAGGGATGCCCTACGAGCAGTACTTC.

This clonotype was detected a few times. The chain uses TRBV12-3 or TRBV12-4 and TRBJ1-4; the D is unclear. This CDR3 is 13 amino acids long. With 1 base removed from V and 8 bases from J, the gap between germline ends came to 8 bases. This CDR3 is CASSLEAGEKLFF. The DNA for the CDR3 is TGTGCCAGCAGTTTAGAGGCGGGGGAAAAACTGTTTTTT.

This chain links TRBV20-1 with TRBJ2-1, with D perhaps matching TRBD2 (5 bases). Per germline, CDR1 DFQATT and CDR2 SNEGSKA (reference sequence). V was pared by 6 bases and J by 1 base, with 10 bases between. The CDR3 is 13 residues long. Written as DNA, the CDR3 is TGCAGTGCCCTCGGAGGTTCCTACAATGAGCAGTTCTTC. Translating gives CSALGGSYNEQFF.